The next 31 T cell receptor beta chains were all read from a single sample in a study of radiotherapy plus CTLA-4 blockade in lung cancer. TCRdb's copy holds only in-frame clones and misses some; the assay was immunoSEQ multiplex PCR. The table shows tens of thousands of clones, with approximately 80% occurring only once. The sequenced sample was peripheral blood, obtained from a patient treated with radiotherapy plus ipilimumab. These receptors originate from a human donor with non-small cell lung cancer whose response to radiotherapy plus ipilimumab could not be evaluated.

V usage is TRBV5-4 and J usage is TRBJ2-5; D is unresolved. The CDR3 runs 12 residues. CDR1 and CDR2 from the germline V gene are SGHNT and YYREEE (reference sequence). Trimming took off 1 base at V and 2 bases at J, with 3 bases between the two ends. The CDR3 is CASSLLQETQYF. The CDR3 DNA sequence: TGTGCCAGCAGCTTGCTTCAAGAGACCCAGTACTTC.

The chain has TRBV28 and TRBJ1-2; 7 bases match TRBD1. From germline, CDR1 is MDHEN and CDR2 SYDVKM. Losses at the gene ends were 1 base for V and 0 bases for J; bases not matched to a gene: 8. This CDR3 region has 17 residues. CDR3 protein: CASSLLPGTAANYGYTF. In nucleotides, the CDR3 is TGTGCCAGCAGTTTATTGCCCGGGACAGCGGCTAACTATGGCTACACCTTC.

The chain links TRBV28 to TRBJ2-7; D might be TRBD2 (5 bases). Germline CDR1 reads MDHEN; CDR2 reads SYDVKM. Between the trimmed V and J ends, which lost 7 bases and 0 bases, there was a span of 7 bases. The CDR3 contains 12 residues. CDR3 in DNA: TGTGCCAGCACCGGGGACTCCTACGAGCAGTACTTC. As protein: CASTGDSYEQYF.

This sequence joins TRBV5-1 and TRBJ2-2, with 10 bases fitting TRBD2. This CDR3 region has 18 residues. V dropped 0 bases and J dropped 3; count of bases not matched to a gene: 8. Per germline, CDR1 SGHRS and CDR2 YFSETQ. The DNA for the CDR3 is TGCGCCAGCAGCTTGGTAGCTAGCGGGAGAGCGGACACCGGGGAGCTGTTTTTT. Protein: CASSLVASGRADTGELFF.

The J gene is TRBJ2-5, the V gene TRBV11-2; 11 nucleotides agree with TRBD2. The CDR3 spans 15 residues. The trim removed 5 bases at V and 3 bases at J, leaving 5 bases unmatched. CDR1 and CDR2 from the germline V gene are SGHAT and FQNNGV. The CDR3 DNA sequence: TGTGCCAGCAGCCCCACTAGCGGGGGAGAAGAGACCCAGTACTTC. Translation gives CASSPTSGGEETQYF.

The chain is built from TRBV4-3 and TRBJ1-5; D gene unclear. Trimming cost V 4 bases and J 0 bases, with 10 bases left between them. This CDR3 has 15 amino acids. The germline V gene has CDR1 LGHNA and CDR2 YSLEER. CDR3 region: CASSLEAYSNQPQHF. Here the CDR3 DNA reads TGCGCCAGCAGCCTAGAGGCTTATAGCAATCAGCCCCAGCATTTT.

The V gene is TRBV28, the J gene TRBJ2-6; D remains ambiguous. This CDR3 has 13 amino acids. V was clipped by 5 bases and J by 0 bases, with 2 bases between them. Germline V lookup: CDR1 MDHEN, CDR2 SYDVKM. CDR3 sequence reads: CASSLSGANVLTF. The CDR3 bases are TGTGCCAGCAGTCTCTCTGGGGCCAACGTCCTGACTTTC.

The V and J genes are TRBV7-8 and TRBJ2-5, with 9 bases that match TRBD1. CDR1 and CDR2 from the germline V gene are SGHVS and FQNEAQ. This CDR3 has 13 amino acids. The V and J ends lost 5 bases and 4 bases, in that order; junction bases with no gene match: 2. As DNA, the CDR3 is TGTGCCAGCAGCCCGGACAGGGGAGAGACCCAGTACTTC. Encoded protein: CASSPDRGETQYF.

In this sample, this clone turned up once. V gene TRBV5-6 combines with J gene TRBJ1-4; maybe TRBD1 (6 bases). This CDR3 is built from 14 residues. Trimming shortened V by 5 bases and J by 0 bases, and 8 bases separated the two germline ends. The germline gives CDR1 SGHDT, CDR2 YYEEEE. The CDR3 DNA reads TGTGCCAGCAGTGAGGGGGCAACTAATGAAAAACTGTTTTTT. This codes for CASSEGATNEKLFF.

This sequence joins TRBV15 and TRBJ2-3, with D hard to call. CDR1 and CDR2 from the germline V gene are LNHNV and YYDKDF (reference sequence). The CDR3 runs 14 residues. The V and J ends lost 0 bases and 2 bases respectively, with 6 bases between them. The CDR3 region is CATSRDWATDTQYF. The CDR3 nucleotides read TGTGCCACCAGCAGAGATTGGGCCACAGATACGCAGTATTTT.

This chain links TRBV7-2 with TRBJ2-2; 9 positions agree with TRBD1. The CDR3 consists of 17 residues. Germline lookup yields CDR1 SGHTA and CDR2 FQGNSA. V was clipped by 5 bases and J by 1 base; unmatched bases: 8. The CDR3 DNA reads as TGTGCCAGCAGCCTTCGACAGGGGGGCCGGAACACCGGGGAGCTGTTTTTT. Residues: CASSLRQGGRNTGELFF.

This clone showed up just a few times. CDR3 sequence (DNA): TGTGCCAGCAATCCCACCGGCAGGGAGGGCACTGAAGCTTTCTTT. It translates to CASNPTGREGTEAFF. The chain uses TRBV6-1 and TRBJ1-1; weak D call: TRBD1 (5 bases). This CDR3 is built from 15 residues. V was clipped by 7 bases and J by 4 bases, with 19 bases between them. Germline V gene sequence: CDR1 MNHNS, CDR2 SASEGT.

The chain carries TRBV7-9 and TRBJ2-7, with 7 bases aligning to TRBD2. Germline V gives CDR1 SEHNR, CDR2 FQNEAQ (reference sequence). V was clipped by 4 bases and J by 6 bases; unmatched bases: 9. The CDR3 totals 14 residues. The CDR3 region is CASSSQTSVSEQYF. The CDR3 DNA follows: TGTGCCAGCAGCTCCCAAACTAGCGTCAGCGAGCAGTACTTC.

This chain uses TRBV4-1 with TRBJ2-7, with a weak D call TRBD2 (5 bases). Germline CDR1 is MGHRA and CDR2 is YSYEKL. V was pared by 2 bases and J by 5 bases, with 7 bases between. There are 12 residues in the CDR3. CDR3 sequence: CASSQFGNEQYF. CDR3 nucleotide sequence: TGCGCCAGCAGCCAATTCGGGAACGAGCAGTACTTC.

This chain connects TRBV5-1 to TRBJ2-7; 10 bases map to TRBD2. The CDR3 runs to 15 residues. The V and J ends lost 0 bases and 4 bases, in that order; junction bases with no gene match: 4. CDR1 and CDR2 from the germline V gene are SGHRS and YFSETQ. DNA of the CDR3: TGCGCCAGCAGCTTGGAAAGAGCGGGAGGGTACGAGCAGTACTTC. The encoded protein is CASSLERAGGYEQYF.

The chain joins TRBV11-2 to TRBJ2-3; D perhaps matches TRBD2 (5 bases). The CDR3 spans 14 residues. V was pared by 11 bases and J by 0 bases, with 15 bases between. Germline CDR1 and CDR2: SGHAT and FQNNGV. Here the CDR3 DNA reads TGTGCCTCGGGATACCATTACAGCACAGATACGCAGTATTTT. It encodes CASGYHYSTDTQYF.

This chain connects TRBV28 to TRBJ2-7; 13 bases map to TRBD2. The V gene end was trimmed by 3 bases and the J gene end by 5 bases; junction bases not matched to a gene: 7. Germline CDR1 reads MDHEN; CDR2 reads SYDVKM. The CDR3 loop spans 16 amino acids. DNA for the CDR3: TGTGCCAGCAGTTTTACGACTAGCGGGAGGCCCCACGAGCAGTACTTC. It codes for CASSFTTSGRPHEQYF.

The CDR3 loop is CASSPRQGGTGELFF. The DNA for the CDR3 is TGTGCCAGCAGCCCTCGACAGGGCGGCACCGGGGAGCTGTTTTTT. V usage is TRBV9 and J usage is TRBJ2-2; 7 bases align to TRBD1. The CDR3 runs to 15 residues. V lost 4 bases, J lost 4 bases, and 7 bases stayed unmatched. The V gene's germline CDR1 is SGDLS and CDR2 YYNGEE.

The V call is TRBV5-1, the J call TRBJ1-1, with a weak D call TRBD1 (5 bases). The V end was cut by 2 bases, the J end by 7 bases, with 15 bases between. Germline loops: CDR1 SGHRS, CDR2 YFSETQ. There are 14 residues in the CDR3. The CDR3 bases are TGCGCCAGCAGCTTAAACACAGGACGGAGTGAAGCTTTCTTT. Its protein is CASSLNTGRSEAFF.

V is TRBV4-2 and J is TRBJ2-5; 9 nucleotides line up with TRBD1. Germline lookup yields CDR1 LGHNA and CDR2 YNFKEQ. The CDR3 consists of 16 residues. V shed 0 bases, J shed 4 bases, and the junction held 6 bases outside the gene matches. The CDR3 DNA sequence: TGTGCCAGCAGCCAAGAAGATGGACAGGGGAGAGAGACCCAGTACTTC. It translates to CASSQEDGQGRETQYF.

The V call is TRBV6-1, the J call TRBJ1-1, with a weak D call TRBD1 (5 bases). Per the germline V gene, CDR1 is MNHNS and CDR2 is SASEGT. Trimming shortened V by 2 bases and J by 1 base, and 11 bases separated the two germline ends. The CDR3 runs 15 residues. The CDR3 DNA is TGTGCCAGCAGTGAACTGTGGGGCCAGAACACTGAAGCTTTCTTT. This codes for CASSELWGQNTEAFF.

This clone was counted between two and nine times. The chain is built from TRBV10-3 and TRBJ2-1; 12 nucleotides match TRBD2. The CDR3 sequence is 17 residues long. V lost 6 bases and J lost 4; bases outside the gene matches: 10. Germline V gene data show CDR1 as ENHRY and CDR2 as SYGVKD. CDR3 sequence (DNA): TGTGCCATCAGACGACTCTTGACTAGCGGGGGATACAATGAGCAGTTCTTC. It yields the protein CAIRRLLTSGGYNEQFF.

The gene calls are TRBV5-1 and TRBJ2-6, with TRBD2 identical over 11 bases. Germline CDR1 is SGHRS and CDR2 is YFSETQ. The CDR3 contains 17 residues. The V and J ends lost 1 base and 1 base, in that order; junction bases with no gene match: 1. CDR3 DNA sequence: TGCGCCAGCAGCTTGAGACTAGCGGGGTCTGGGGCCAACGTCCTGACTTTC. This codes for CASSLRLAGSGANVLTF.

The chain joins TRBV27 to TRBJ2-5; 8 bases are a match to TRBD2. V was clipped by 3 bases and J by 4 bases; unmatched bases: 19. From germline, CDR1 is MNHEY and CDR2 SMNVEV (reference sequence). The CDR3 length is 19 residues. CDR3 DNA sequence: TGTGCCAGCAGTTTCCTTCCCCCGGCGCGGGGGGACCAGGGAGAGACCCAGTACTTC. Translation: CASSFLPPARGDQGETQYF.

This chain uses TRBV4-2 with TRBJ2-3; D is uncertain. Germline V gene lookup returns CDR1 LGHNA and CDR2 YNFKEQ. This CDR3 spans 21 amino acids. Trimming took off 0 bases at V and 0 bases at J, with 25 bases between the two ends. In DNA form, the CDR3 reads TGTGCCAGCAGCCAAGAAATGGCGGTTGGAGTAATGGTCCCTAGCACAGATACGCAGTATTTT. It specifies CASSQEMAVGVMVPSTDTQYF.

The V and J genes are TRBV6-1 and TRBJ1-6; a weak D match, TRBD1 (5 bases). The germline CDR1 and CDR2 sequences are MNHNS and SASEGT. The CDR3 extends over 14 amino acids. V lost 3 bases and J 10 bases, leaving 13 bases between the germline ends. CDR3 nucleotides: TGTGCCAGCAGTGACAGGGAAGTTGGGTCACCCCTCCACTTT. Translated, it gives CASSDREVGSPLHF.

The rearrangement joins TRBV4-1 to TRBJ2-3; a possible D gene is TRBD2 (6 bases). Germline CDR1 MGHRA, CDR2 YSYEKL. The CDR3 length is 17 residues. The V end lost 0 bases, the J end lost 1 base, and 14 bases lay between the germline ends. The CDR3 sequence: CASSQDLVASGTDTQYF. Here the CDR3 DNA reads TGCGCCAGCAGCCAAGATCTAGTGGCTAGCGGCACAGATACGCAGTATTTT.

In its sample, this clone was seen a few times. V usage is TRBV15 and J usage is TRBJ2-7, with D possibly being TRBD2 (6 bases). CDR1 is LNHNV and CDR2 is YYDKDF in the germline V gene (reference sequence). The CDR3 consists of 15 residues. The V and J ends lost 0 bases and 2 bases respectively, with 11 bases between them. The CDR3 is CATSRDRGLAYEQYF. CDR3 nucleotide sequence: TGTGCCACCAGCAGAGATCGGGGACTCGCCTACGAGCAGTACTTC.

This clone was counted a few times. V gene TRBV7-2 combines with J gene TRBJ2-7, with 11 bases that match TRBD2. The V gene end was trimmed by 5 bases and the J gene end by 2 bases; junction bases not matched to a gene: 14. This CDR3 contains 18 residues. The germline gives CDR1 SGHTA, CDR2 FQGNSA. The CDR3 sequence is CASSLAGLAGLGTYEQYF. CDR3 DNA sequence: TGTGCCAGCAGCCTCGCAGGACTAGCGGGCCTGGGAACCTACGAGCAGTACTTC.

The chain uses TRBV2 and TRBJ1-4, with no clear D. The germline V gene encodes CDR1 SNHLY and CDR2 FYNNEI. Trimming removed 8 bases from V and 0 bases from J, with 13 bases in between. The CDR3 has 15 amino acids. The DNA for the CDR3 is TGTGCCAGCGGTCAAACAGTAGCAACTAATGAAAAACTGTTTTTT. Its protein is CASGQTVATNEKLFF.

The CDR3, as DNA: TGTGCCAGCAGCTTAGGGGGCATGGCGGGAGAAGAGACCCAGTACTTC. Translation gives CASSLGGMAGEETQYF. V usage is TRBV7-3 and J usage is TRBJ2-5; maybe TRBD2 (7 bases). The V gene lost 2 bases and the J gene lost 3 bases, with 16 bases spanning the gap. Germline V gene data show CDR1 as SGHTA and CDR2 as FQGTGA. The CDR3 is 16 residues long.